The TCR beta chain under discussion was sequenced for a study of blood T cell repertoires in COVID-19. Trimming took off 6 bases at V and 0 bases at J, with 11 bases between the two ends. CDR1 and CDR2 (germline): SNHLY, FYNNEI. The CDR3 runs to 15 residues. Clones were sequenced by immunoSEQ multiplex PCR, and TCRdb holds only the in-frame ones, with some missing. The table lists approximately 97,000 clones, around 90% of them singletons. The rearrangement uses TRBV2 and TRBJ2-2; maybe TRBD1 (5 bases). The TCR was taken from a man aged 50-59 years with COVID-19, enrolled during active disease. Sequencing input: peripheral blood. CDR3 nucleotides: TGTGCCAGCAGACCGGACAAAACGAACACCGGGGAGCTGTTTTTT. Protein product: CASRPDKTNTGELFF.